The rows below give T cell receptor beta chains drawn from one sample of a study of shared clonotypes between healthy human individuals. Sequencing used immunoSEQ multiplex PCR; TCRdb keeps in-frame clones, though not all of them. Here the sample spans roughly 640,000 clones, under 80% being singletons. The sample taken for sequencing was memory CD4+ T cells sorted from blood. These receptors all come from a woman aged 25-40 years in good health. CDR3s include the opening cysteine and the closing phenylalanine or tryptophan. The D gene is left open where the match is weak. Clone sizes are given selectively: once, few, many, or a class where the clone is expanded.

TRBD2	TRBJ2-1	TRBV7-3	once	CASSPRAPGLAGYNEQFF	TGTGCCAGCAGTCCTCGGGCCCCGGGACTAGCGGGATACAATGAGCAGTTCTTC
TRBD1	TRBJ1-5	TRBV2	NA	CASSEEGTDNQPQHF	TGTGCCAGCAGTGAAGAGGGGACAGACAATCAGCCCCAGCATTTT
NA	TRBJ2-7	TRBV28	NA	CASSPPGESSYEQYF	TGTGCCAGCAGTCCCCCAGGGGAGAGCTCCTACGAGCAGTACTTC
TRBD2	TRBJ2-7	TRBV28	NA	CASSLGTSGRVYEQYF	TGTGCCAGCAGTTTAGGGACTAGCGGGAGAGTCTACGAGCAGTACTTC
NA	TRBJ2-1	TRBV5-4	many	CASSSGGFSYNEQFF	TGTGCCAGCAGCTCAGGAGGGTTCTCCTACAATGAGCAGTTCTTC
NA	TRBJ1-2	TRBV28	NA	CASSLIQTPRGNYTF	TGTGCCAGCAGTTTGATACAAACCCCCCGAGGGAACTACACCTTC
TRBD2	TRBJ2-3	TRBV5-8	NA	CASSFISGSGTDTQYF	TGTGCCAGCAGCTTTATCAGCGGGAGCGGCACAGATACGCAGTATTTT
NA	TRBJ1-2	TRBV5-6	few	CASSYGYTF	TGTGCCAGCAGCTATGGCTACACCTTC
NA	TRBJ2-1	TRBV6-5	once	CASSRILAFEQFF	TGTGCCAGCAGCCGAATCCTAGCCTTTGAGCAGTTCTTC
NA	TRBJ2-1	TRBV2	once	CASKDTDTGSFNEQFF	TGTGCCAGCAAGGATACAGATACGGGGAGTTTCAATGAGCAGTTCTTC
NA	TRBJ1-2	TRBV6-6	many	CASSRQGSMGYTF	TGTGCCAGCAGTCGCCAGGGGAGCATGGGCTACACCTTC
NA	TRBJ1-2	TRBV7-2	once	CASSLGLRVGNGYTF	TGTGCCAGCAGCTTAGGTCTCAGGGTGGGGAATGGCTACACCTTC
NA	TRBJ2-3	TRBV6-5	few	CASSRERVGTDTQYF	TGTGCCAGCAGTCGCGAGCGGGTTGGCACAGATACGCAGTATTTT
TRBD1	TRBJ2-1	TRBV19	few	CASSATGHNEQFF	TGTGCCAGTAGTGCGACAGGGCACAATGAGCAGTTCTTC
NA	TRBJ1-2	TRBV19	NA	CASTPDGRYGYTF	TGTGCCAGTACTCCAGACGGTCGCTATGGCTACACCTTC
NA	TRBJ2-7	TRBV6-6	NA	CASSYGRSGRSYEQYF	TGTGCCAGCAGTTACGGGCGGTCGGGCAGGTCCTACGAGCAGTACTTC
TRBD1	TRBJ2-7	TRBV30	NA	CAWSRQGYEQYF	TGTGCCTGGAGTAGACAGGGCTACGAGCAGTACTTC
TRBD2	TRBJ2-1	TRBV4-1	NA	CASSRNSGRPYNEQFF	TGCGCCAGCAGCCGAAATAGCGGGAGGCCCTACAATGAGCAGTTCTTC
TRBD1	TRBJ1-2	TRBV5-1	NA	CASSLLSSGGYGYTF	TGCGCCAGCAGCTTGTTATCTTCAGGGGGATATGGCTACACCTTC
NA	TRBJ1-3	TRBV4-1	NA	CASSNPGRSSGNTIYF	TGCGCCAGCAGCAACCCTGGACGCAGCTCTGGAAACACCATATATTTT
NA	TRBJ2-1	TRBV5-1	NA	CASGSQASLYNEQFF	TGCGCCAGCGGGTCCCAGGCTTCACTCTACAATGAGCAGTTCTTC
TRBD1	TRBJ2-7	TRBV2	NA	CASTEQGEVSYEQYF	TGTGCCAGCACCGAACAGGGGGAGGTATCCTACGAGCAGTACTTC
NA	TRBJ2-2	TRBV1	NA	CTSSQDSPPGSPNTGELFF	TGCACCAGCAGCCAAGACTCGCCCCCAGGTTCACCGAACACCGGGGAGCTGTTTTTT
NA	TRBJ2-7	TRBV29-1	NA	CSARLRSPLFYEQYF	TGCAGCGCTAGGCTTCGATCGCCCCTTTTCTACGAGCAGTACTTC
TRBD2	TRBJ2-3	TRBV27	NA	CASSRDSAGGDTQYF	TGTGCCAGCAGTAGGGACTCAGCGGGGGGCGATACGCAGTATTTT
NA	TRBJ1-5	TRBV10-2	NA	CATRPREGNQPQHF	TGCGCCACCCGACCCAGGGAAGGCAATCAGCCCCAGCATTTT
TRBD2	TRBJ2-1	TRBV7-3	NA	CASSLTSGTSYNEQFF	TGTGCCAGCAGCTTAACTAGCGGGACTTCCTACAATGAGCAGTTCTTC
TRBD2	TRBJ2-1	TRBV6-5	few	CASSPGTSPTEQFF	TGTGCCAGCAGCCCGGGGACTAGCCCTACTGAGCAGTTCTTC
NA	TRBJ2-3	TRBV7-2	NA	CASSRELSTDTQYF	TGTGCCAGCAGCAGAGAACTCAGCACAGATACGCAGTATTTT
NA	TRBJ2-7	TRBV21-1	NA	CASPGREGPSYEQYF	TGTGCCAGCCCCGGGCGGGAGGGCCCCTCCTACGAGCAGTACTTC
NA	TRBJ2-1	TRBV11-3	NA	CASSLSGADNEQFF	TGTGCCAGCAGCTTGTCAGGGGCCGACAATGAGCAGTTCTTC
NA	TRBJ2-1	TRBV4-2	NA	CASSPQSLLAMDEQFF	TGTGCCAGCAGCCCCCAAAGTTTGCTAGCGATGGATGAGCAGTTCTTC